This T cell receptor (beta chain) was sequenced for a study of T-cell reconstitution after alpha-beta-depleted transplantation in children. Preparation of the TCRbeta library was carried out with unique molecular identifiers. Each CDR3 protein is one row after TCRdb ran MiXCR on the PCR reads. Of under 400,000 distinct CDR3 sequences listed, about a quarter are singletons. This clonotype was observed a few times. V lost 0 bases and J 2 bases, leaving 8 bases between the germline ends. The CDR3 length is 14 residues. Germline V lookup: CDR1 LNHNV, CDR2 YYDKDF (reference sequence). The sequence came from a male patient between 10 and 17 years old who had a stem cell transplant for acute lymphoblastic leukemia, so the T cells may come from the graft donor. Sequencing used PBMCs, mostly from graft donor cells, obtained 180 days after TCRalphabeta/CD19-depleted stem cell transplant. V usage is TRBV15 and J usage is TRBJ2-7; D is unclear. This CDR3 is CATSRDRTTYEQYF. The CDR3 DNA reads TGTGCCACCAGCAGAGACAGGACCACCTACGAGCAGTACTTC.